This T cell receptor beta chain stems from a study of technical replicates of blood from several donors. The germline V gene encodes CDR1 LGHNT and CDR2 FRNRAP. The CDR3 is 14 residues long. The ends were cut back, 7 bases at V and 5 bases at J, with 14 bases in the middle. Sequencing was performed with immunoSEQ multiplex PCR; in TCRdb, only in-frame clones are kept and a portion is missing. Of tens of thousands of clones in the sample, 90% to 95% were seen once. The clonotype was recovered from a human donor in good health. Source material: T cells isolated from PBMCs. The chain combines TRBV12-5 with TRBJ1-4, with D possibly TRBD1 on 5 matching bases. CDR3 nucleotide sequence: TGTGCTAGTGCCCCACAGGCACCAAATGAAAAACTGTTTTTT. It specifies CASAPQAPNEKLFF.